This TCR beta chain appears in the sequencing data of a study of blood T cells in healthy people across ages. Using a J-beta primer mix together with a sample-barcoded 5' primer, a second PCR was run for roughly 6 to 12 cycles. TCRdb independently ran MiXCR on the 5' RACE reads; one entry per CDR3 protein. This sample has about 560,000 distinct CDR3 sequences, with roughly a quarter found just once. Germline V gene lookup returns CDR1 SNHLY and CDR2 FYNNEI. The CDR3 totals 13 residues. The germline V and J ends were trimmed by 4 bases and 1 base, with 8 bases remaining between them. Separately, the same data were catalogued under a study of T cells of mothers and their children.

The receptor's source is a boy between 2 and 15 years old in good health. V usage is TRBV2 and J usage is TRBJ2-7; D might be TRBD1 or TRBD2, each matching 5 bases. The sequencing sample was made of blood. CDR3 in amino acids: CASSVGVSYEQYF. The CDR3 nucleotides are TGTGCCAGCAGTGTGGGGGTGTCCTACGAGCAGTACTTC.